Below, 2 T cell receptor beta chains from the same sample are listed, as sequenced in a study of T-cell reconstitution after alpha-beta-depleted transplantation in children. The authors prepared the TCRbeta library with unique molecular identifiers. MiXCR was run by TCRdb on the PCR reads, yielding one entry per CDR3 protein. The data show over 85,000 distinct CDR3 sequences, roughly 6% seen once. The material sequenced was PBMCs, mostly from graft donor cells, taken 60 days after TCRalphabeta/CD19-depleted stem cell transplant. The receptor source for this set is a female patient aged 2-15 years who had a stem cell transplant for Fanconi anemia, so the T cells may come from the graft donor.

The CDR3 sequence: CSARDPQLAGSTDTQYF. CDR3 sequence (DNA): TGCAGTGCTAGAGACCCACAGCTAGCGGGAAGCACAGATACGCAGTATTTT. J is TRBJ2-3 and V is TRBV20-1, with TRBD2 matching 9 bases. CDR3 length equals 17 residues. Germline V gene data show CDR1 as DFQATT and CDR2 as SNEGSKA (reference sequence). Germline trimming cut 0 bases from V and 0 bases from J; bases unmatched to any gene: 7.

This sequence joins TRBV20-1 and TRBJ1-6; no reliable D call. V lost 2 bases and J 10 bases, leaving 15 bases between the germline ends. The germline V gene encodes CDR1 DFQATT and CDR2 SNEGSKA (reference sequence). The CDR3 sequence is 14 residues long. The CDR3 region is CSARMSPPGSPLHF. CDR3 bases: TGCAGTGCTAGAATGAGCCCTCCGGGGTCACCCCTCCACTTT.